A selection of T cell receptor beta chains follows, all from one sample in a study of Ad26.COV2.S vaccination and SARS-CoV-2 variants. Data came from immunoSEQ multiplex PCR; TCRdb stores just in-frame clones and leaves some out. The sample lists some 640,000 clones, more than 80% seen once, with approximately 1.5% in the top ten. The sequenced sample was peripheral blood, obtained in a trial of Ad26.COV2.S vaccine versus placebo. Source of these receptors: a person aged 18 to 59 who received the Ad26.COV2.S COVID-19 vaccine or a placebo. Both conserved end residues are part of each CDR3. A D gene is named only where the DNA matches it firmly. Clone sizes are given selectively: once, few, many, or a class where the clone is expanded.

d_call	v_call	j_call	clone_size	cdr3_nt	cdr3_aa
NA	TRBV12-3/TRBV12-4	TRBJ1-5	NA	TGTGCCAGCCGGTGGTTGTCTCAGCCCCAGCATTTT	CASRWLSQPQHF
NA	TRBV10-3	TRBJ1-5	once	TGTGCCATCAGTGCCCAGGAAGGGCCCCAGCATTTT	CAISAQEGPQHF
NA	TRBV21-1	TRBJ2-4	NA	TGTGCCAGCAGCAAAGTCCTAGCAGGGACCAAAAACATTCAGTACTTC	CASSKVLAGTKNIQYF
NA	TRBV7-9	TRBJ2-4	once	TGTGCCAGCAGCGGAACGGCGAGGGCCAAAAACATTCAGTACTTC	CASSGTARAKNIQYF
NA	TRBV9	TRBJ2-2	NA	TGTGCCAGCAGCGTAGGGCCACCAGGGGAGCTGTTTTTT	CASSVGPPGELFF
NA	TRBV12-3/TRBV12-4	TRBJ1-5	NA	TGTGCCAGCAGTTATTTGAATCAGCCCCAGCATTTT	CASSYLNQPQHF
TRBD1	TRBV5-5	TRBJ1-6	few	TGTGCCAGCAGCTTTACAGGGGGCGATTATTCACCCCTCCACTTT	CASSFTGGDYSPLHF
NA	TRBV30	TRBJ2-7	NA	TGTGCCTGGAGTGTCTCGACTAATGGCGAGCAGTACTTC	CAWSVSTNGEQYF
NA	TRBV10-3	TRBJ2-7	NA	TGTGCCATCAGTGTTCAGGGATACGAGCAGTACTTC	CAISVQGYEQYF
NA	TRBV6-5	TRBJ2-2	NA	TGTGCCAGCAGTTACTCCACGGCCCACACCGGGGAGCTGTTTTTT	CASSYSTAHTGELFF
NA	TRBV29-1	TRBJ1-1	NA	TGCAGCGTTAGGGGGGAAGGGTACACTGAAGCTTTCTTT	CSVRGEGYTEAFF
NA	TRBV13	TRBJ2-7	once	TGTGCCAGCAGCTTGTATATGGGGTACGAGCAGTACTTC	CASSLYMGYEQYF
TRBD2	TRBV3-1/TRBV3-2	TRBJ2-1	NA	TGTGCCAGCAGCCAACTTTCCGGGGGGAGGGAGTTCTTC	CASSQLSGGREFF
NA	TRBV23-1	TRBJ1-1	NA	TGCGCCAGCAGTCAAATCGACAGAAGGGGGACTGAAGCTTTCTTT	CASSQIDRRGTEAFF
TRBD1	TRBV5-6	TRBJ2-1	NA	TGTGCCAGCAAGGGACAGGGGAGGAATGAGCAGTTCTTC	CASKGQGRNEQFF
TRBD2	TRBV27	TRBJ2-1	NA	TGTGCCAGCAGTTTATATGGACTAGCGGGAGTGGAGAATGAGCAGTTCTTC	CASSLYGLAGVENEQFF
TRBD1	TRBV7-7	TRBJ2-7	once	TGTGCTAGCAGCGCCGGGACAGCCTCCTCCGAGCAGTACTTC	CASSAGTASSEQYF
TRBD1	TRBV19	TRBJ2-7	few	TGTGCCAGTAGTATAGACGCTTCCGGGACAGGGGCGTACGAGCAGTACTTC	CASSIDASGTGAYEQYF
NA	TRBV2	TRBJ1-3	NA	TGTGCCAGCAGCCAAGGACGGGTCTCTGGAAACACCATATATTTT	CASSQGRVSGNTIYF
TRBD1	TRBV7-8	TRBJ1-4	NA	TGTGCCAGCAGCGAAGGACAGGGCCTGAATGAAAAACTGTTTTTT	CASSEGQGLNEKLFF
NA	TRBV5-6	TRBJ1-4	once	TGTGCCAGCAGCTTGTTGGTGGGGGCGGGTGAAAAACTGTTTTTT	CASSLLVGAGEKLFF
NA	TRBV11-2	TRBJ1-1	NA	TGTGCCAGCACCGTCGGGCGGCAGGACACTGAAGCTTTCTTT	CASTVGRQDTEAFF
TRBD2	TRBV7-8	TRBJ2-1	NA	TGTGCCAGCAGACCCGGGACTAGTAGGAGTGAGCAGTTCTTC	CASRPGTSRSEQFF
TRBD2	TRBV10-2	TRBJ2-5	NA	TGCGCCAGCAGTGAAAAACGGTCCAGACTAGCTTCATTAGAGACCCAGTACTTC	CASSEKRSRLASLETQYF
NA	TRBV29-1	TRBJ1-1	once	TGCAGCGTTGCCTGGACGGGGAACACTGAAGCTTTCTTT	CSVAWTGNTEAFF
NA	TRBV7-8	TRBJ2-7	NA	TGTGCCAGCAGCGGAACGGGAAACGCGGGTTTTTTGCAGTCCTACGAGCAGTACTTC	CASSGTGNAGFLQSYEQYF
NA	TRBV5-1	TRBJ2-6	NA	TGCGCCAGCAGCTTGGCCGGGACGGCCGGGGCCAACGTCCTGACTTTC	CASSLAGTAGANVLTF
NA	TRBV6-5	TRBJ2-7	NA	TGTGCCAGCAGTTACAATCCATCCAGCTCCTACGAGCAGTACTTC	CASSYNPSSSYEQYF
NA	TRBV6-5	TRBJ2-2	NA	TGTGCCAGCAGTCGTACAGGTTTCAGCACCGGGGAGCTGTTTTTT	CASSRTGFSTGELFF
NA	TRBV30	TRBJ1-5	NA	TGTGCCTGGAGAGACAGCCTCCTCGGGCCCCAGCATTTT	CAWRDSLLGPQHF
TRBD2	TRBV5-4	TRBJ2-7	NA	TGTGCCAGCAGCTTAGGGTGGGCGGGAGGCGAGCAGTACTTC	CASSLGWAGGEQYF
NA	TRBV13	TRBJ2-4	NA	TGTGCCAGCAGCTTAGACGGAAACATTCAGTACTTC	CASSLDGNIQYF
NA	TRBV19	TRBJ1-2	NA	TGTGCCAGTTGGACAGCTTATAACTATGGCTACACCTTC	CASWTAYNYGYTF
NA	TRBV24-1	TRBJ2-7	once	TGTGCCACCAGTGTTTGGTCAGGGGACTACGAGCAGTACTTC	CATSVWSGDYEQYF
NA	TRBV25-1	TRBJ1-4	NA	TGTGCCAGCAGTAAGGGCGGGGGTAATGAAAAACTGTTTTTT	CASSKGGGNEKLFF
NA	TRBV12-5	TRBJ2-2	few	TGTGCTAGTGGTTTGACGGAGAGTTGGGAGGCCACCGGGGAGCTGTTTTTT	CASGLTESWEATGELFF
NA	TRBV19	TRBJ1-1	NA	TGTGCCAGTAGTCCCTACAGGGATAACACTGAAGCTTTCTTT	CASSPYRDNTEAFF
TRBD1	TRBV30	TRBJ1-2	NA	TGTGCCTGGAGGGGACAGGGGGCGCGAGGCTACACCTTC	CAWRGQGARGYTF
NA	TRBV18	TRBJ1-1	NA	TGTGCCAGCTCACCACCCGTCCCGGCGGGGACTGAAGCTTTCTTT	CASSPPVPAGTEAFF
NA	TRBV7-2	TRBJ2-4	NA	TGTGCCAGCAGCTTAACATCTTGGAGTGGCATTCAGTACTTC	CASSLTSWSGIQYF